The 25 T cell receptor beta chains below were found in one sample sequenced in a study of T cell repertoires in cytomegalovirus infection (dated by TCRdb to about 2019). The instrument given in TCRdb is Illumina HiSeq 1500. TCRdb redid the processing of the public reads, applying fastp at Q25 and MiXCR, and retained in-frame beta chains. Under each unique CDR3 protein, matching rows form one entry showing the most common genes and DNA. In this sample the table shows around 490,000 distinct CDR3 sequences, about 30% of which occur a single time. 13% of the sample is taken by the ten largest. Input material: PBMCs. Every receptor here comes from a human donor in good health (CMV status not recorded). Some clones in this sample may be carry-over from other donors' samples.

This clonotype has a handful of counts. The chain's CDR3 is CASSLDEGWLEKLFF. DNA for the CDR3: TGTGCCAGCAGCTTAGATGAGGGATGGCTTGAAAAACTGTTTTTT. This sequence joins TRBV7-2 and TRBJ1-4; D ambiguous. The V gene's germline CDR1 is SGHTA and CDR2 FQGNSA. Trimming removed 1 base at V and 7 bases at J, with 13 bases between. The CDR3 has 15 residues.

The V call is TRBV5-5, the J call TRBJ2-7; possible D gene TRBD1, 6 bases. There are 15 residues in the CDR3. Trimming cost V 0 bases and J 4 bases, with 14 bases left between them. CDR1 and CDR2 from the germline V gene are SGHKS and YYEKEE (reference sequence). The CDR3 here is CASSLGGSGEYEQYV. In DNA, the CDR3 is TGTGCCAGCAGCTTGGGTGGTTCAGGGGAGTACGAGCAGTACGTC.

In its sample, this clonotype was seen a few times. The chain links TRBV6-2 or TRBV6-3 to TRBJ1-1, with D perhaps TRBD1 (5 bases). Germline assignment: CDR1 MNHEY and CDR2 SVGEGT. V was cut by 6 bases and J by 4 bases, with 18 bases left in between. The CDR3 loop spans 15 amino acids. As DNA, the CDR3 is TGTGCCAGCAGCCCGGGGGTTTCTCAAAGCACTGAAGCTTTCTTT. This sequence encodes CASSPGVSQSTEAFF.

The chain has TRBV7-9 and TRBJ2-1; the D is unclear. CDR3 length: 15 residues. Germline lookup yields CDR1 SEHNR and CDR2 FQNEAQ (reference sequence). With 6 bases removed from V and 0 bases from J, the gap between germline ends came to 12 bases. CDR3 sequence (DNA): TGTGCCAGCAGTTCAATTTCCGTCTCCTACAATGAGCAGTTCTTC. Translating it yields CASSSISVSYNEQFF.

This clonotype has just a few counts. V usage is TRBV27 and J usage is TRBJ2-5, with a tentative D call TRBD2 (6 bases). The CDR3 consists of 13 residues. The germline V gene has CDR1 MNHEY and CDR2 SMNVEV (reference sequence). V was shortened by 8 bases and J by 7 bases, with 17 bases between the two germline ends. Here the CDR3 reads CASGLRGLGTQYF. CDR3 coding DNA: TGTGCCAGCGGCCTCCGGGGGTTGGGGACCCAGTACTTC.

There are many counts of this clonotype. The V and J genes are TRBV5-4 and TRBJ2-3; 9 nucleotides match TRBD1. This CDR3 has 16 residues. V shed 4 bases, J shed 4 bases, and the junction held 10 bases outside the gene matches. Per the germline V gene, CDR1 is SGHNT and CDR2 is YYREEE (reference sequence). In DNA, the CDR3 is TGTGCCAGCAGCCACTTTTATGGACAGGGGCCAGATACGCAGTATTTT. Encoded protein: CASSHFYGQGPDTQYF.

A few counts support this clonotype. CDR3 DNA sequence: TGTGCCAGCAGTTACAGGGAGAATGAAAAACTGTTTTTT. The encoded protein is CASSYRENEKLFF. The chain employs TRBV28 and TRBJ1-4; TRBD1 is a possible D gene (6 bases). The CDR3 sequence is 13 residues long. Germline-derived CDR1 and CDR2 are MDHEN and SYDVKM. Trimming removed 4 bases at V and 5 bases at J, with 8 bases between.

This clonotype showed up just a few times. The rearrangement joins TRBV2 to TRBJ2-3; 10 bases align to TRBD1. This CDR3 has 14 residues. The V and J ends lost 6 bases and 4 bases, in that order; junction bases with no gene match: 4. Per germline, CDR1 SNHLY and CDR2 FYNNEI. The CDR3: CASRRGQGSDTQYF. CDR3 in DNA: TGTGCCAGCAGAAGGGGACAGGGGTCAGATACGCAGTATTTT.

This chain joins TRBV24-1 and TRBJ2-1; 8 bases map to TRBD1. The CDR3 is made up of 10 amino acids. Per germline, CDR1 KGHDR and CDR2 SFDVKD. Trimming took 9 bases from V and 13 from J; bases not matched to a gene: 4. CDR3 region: CATGQGPQFF. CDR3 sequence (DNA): TGTGCCACCGGACAGGGCCCACAGTTCTTC.

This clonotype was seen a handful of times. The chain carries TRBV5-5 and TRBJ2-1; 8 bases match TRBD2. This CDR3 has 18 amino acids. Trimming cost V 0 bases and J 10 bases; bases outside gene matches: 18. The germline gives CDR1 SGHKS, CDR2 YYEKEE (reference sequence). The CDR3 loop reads CASSLGPRLAGGQGEQFF. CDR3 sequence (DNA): TGTGCCAGCAGCTTGGGCCCCCGATTGGCGGGAGGTCAGGGGGAGCAGTTCTTC.

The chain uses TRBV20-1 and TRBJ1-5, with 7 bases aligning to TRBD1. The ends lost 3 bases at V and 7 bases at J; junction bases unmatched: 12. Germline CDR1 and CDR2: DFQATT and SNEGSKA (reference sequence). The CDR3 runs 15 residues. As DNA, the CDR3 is TGCAGTGCTAGTCCCGAAGGCACAGGGGAACAGCCCCAGCATTTT. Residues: CSASPEGTGEQPQHF.

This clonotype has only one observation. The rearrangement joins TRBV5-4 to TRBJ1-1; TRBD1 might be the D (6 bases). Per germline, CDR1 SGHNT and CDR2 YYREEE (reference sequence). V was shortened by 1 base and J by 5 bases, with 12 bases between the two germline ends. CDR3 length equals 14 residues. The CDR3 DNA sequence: TGTGCCAGCAGCTTGATAAGGGGGGGGACTGAAGCTTTCTTT. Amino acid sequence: CASSLIRGGTEAFF.

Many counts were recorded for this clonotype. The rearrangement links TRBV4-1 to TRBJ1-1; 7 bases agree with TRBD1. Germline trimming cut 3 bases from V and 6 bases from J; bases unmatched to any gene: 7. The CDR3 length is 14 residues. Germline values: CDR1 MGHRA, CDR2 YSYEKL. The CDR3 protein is CASSQQQGMAEAFF. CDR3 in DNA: TGCGCCAGCAGCCAGCAACAGGGGATGGCTGAAGCTTTCTTT.

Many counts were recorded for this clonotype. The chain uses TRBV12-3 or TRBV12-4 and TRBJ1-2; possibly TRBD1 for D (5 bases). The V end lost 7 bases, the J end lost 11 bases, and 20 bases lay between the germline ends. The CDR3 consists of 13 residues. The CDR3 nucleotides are TGTGCCAGCACCAGGGAGGGAACGAATTATTACACCTTC. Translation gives CASTREGTNYYTF.

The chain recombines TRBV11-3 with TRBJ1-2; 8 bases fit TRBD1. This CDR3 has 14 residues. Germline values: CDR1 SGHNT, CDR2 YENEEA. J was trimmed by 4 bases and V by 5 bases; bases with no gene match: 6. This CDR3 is CASSPGQALYGYTF. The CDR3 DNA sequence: TGTGCCAGCAGCCCGGGACAGGCCCTCTATGGCTACACCTTC.

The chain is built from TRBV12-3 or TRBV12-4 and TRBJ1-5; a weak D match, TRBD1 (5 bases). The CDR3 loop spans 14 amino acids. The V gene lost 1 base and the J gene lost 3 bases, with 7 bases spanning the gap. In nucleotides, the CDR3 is TGTGCCAGCAGTTTAGGAGGGGCCAATCAGCCCCAGCATTTT. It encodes CASSLGGANQPQHF.

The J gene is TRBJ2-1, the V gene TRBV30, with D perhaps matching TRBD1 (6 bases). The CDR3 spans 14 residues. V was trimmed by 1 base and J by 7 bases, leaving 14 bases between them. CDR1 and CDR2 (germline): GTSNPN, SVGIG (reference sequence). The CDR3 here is CAWSGSLRGNEQFF. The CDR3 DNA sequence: TGTGCCTGGAGTGGCTCCTTGAGGGGGAATGAGCAGTTCTTC.

In nucleotides, the CDR3 is TGTGCCAGCAGCCTGCCCCAGGGGGAATCTGGGGCCAACGTCCTGACTTTC. Amino acids: CASSLPQGESGANVLTF. The chain joins TRBV5-6 to TRBJ2-6, with 7 bases fitting TRBD1. The V gene's germline CDR1 is SGHDT and CDR2 YYEEEE. The CDR3 is 17 amino acids. The V segment lost 4 bases and the J segment 1 base; nucleotides outside the gene matches: 8.

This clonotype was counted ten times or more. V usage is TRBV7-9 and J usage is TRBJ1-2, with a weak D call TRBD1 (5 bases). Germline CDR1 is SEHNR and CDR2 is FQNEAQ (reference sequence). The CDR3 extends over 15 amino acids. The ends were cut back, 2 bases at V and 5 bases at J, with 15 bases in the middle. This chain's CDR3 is CASSLTGTPPYGYTF. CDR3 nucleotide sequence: TGTGCCAGCAGCTTAACCGGGACCCCTCCATATGGCTACACCTTC.

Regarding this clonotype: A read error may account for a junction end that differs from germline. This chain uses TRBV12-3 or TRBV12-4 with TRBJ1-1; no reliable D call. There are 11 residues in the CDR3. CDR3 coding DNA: TGTGCCAGCAGTTTGAACACTGGAGCTTTCTTT. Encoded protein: CASSLNTGAFF.

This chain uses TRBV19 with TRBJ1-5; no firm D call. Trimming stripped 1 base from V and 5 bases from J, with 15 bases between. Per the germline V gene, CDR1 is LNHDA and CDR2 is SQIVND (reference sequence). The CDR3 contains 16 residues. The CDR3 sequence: CASSIVRVIEDQPQHF. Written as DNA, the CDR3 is TGTGCCAGTAGTATAGTAAGGGTTATCGAGGATCAGCCCCAGCATTTT.

The CDR3 region is CAISDNNEQFF. The CDR3 nucleotides are TGTGCCATCAGTGATAACAATGAGCAGTTCTTC. The chain employs TRBV10-3 and TRBJ2-1; D is unclear. V was trimmed by 3 bases and J by 5 bases, leaving 2 bases between them. The germline V gene encodes CDR1 ENHRY and CDR2 SYGVKD. There are 11 residues in the CDR3.

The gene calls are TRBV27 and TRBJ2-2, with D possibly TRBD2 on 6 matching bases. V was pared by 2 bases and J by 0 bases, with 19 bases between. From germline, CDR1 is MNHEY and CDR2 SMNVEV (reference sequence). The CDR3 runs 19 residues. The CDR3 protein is CASSLNGLGGAANTGELFF. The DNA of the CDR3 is TGTGCCAGCAGTTTAAACGGGTTGGGGGGAGCCGCGAACACCGGGGAGCTGTTTTTT.

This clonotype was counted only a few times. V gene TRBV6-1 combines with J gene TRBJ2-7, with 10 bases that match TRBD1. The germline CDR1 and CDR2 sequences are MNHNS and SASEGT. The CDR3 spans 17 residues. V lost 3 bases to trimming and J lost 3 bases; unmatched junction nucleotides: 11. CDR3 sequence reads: CASSDPDRGLNNYEQYF. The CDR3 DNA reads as TGTGCCAGCAGTGATCCCGACAGGGGGCTTAACAACTACGAGCAGTACTTC.

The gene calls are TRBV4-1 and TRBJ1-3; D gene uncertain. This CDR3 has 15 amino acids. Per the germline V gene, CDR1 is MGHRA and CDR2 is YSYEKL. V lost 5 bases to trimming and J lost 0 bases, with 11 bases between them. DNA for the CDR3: TGCGCCAGCAGCGCAATTGGCCTCTCTGGAAACACCATATATTTT. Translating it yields CASSAIGLSGNTIYF.